The 31 T cell receptor beta chains presented below share a single source sample, sequenced in a study of blood T cell repertoires in COVID-19. The table came from immunoSEQ multiplex PCR; TCRdb's copy has only in-frame clones and leaves some out. The repertoire holds about 280,000 clones, with around 92% as singletons. The sample comprised peripheral blood. These receptors all come from a woman aged 30 to 39 with COVID-19, enrolled during active disease.

The J gene is TRBJ1-2, the V gene TRBV6-6; TRBD1 agrees at 9 bases. CDR3 length: 15 residues. V gave up 2 bases and J gave up 4 bases; unmatched junction bases: 5. The germline gives CDR1 MNHNY, CDR2 SVGAGI (reference sequence). The CDR3 loop reads CASSYLPGQGYGYTF. Written as DNA, the CDR3 is TGTGCCAGCAGTTACCTACCGGGACAGGGCTATGGCTACACCTTC.

This chain joins TRBV27 and TRBJ2-1; 7 bases agree with TRBD1. Germline trimming cut 3 bases from V and 5 bases from J; bases unmatched to any gene: 7. From germline, CDR1 is MNHEY and CDR2 SMNVEV (reference sequence). The CDR3 length is 15 residues. The CDR3 is CASSFLGGIDNEQFF. For the CDR3, the DNA is TGTGCCAGCAGTTTTCTAGGGGGCATCGACAATGAGCAGTTCTTC.

DNA of the CDR3: TGTGCCAGCAGGCAGGGGGATGGCTACACCTTC. This encodes CASRQGDGYTF. The chain couples TRBV28 to TRBJ1-2; 7 bases match TRBD1. Germline CDR1 and CDR2: MDHEN and SYDVKM. With 6 bases clipped from V and 6 bases from J, the junction kept 1 base outside the gene matches. The CDR3 loop spans 11 amino acids.

The CDR3 DNA follows: TGTGCCAGCAGCTTACTAGCGGGGGGCAGTAATGAGCAGTTCTTC. Translating gives CASSLLAGGSNEQFF. V usage is TRBV5-4 and J usage is TRBJ2-1; 12 bases are a match to TRBD2. The germline CDR1 and CDR2 sequences are SGHNT and YYREEE (reference sequence). J gave up 7 bases and V 2 bases, and 4 bases lay outside the gene matches. There are 15 residues in the CDR3. The complete variable domain, with remaining parts taken from reference TRBV5-4 and TRBJ2-1, reads ETGVTQSPTHLIKTRGQQVTLRCSSQSGHNTVSWYQQALGQGPQFIFQYYREEENGRGNFPPRFSGLQFPNYSSELNVNALELDDSALYLCASSLLAGGSNEQFFGPGTRLTVL.

V is TRBV28 and J is TRBJ1-6; TRBD1 is a possible D gene (5 bases). V was pared by 2 bases and J by 3 bases, with 8 bases between. Germline values: CDR1 MDHEN, CDR2 SYDVKM. The CDR3 is 15 residues long. The CDR3 loop is CASSLRGNYNSPLHF. The CDR3 bases are TGTGCCAGCAGTTTACGGGGGAACTATAATTCACCCCTCCACTTT. Complete variable domain (other parts from reference TRBV28 and TRBJ1-6): DVKVTQSSRYLVKRTGEKVFLECVQDMDHENMFWYRQDPGLGLRLIYFSYDVKMKEKGDIPEGYSVSREKKERFSLILESASTNQTSMYLCASSLRGNYNSPLHFGNGTRLTVT.

The chain joins TRBV4-2 to TRBJ2-2; 15 positions agree with TRBD2. V lost 0 bases and J lost 5; bases outside the gene matches: 7. The CDR3 spans 19 residues. CDR1 is LGHNA and CDR2 is YNFKEQ in the germline V gene. Here the CDR3 reads CASSQDPGLAGGPTGELFF. CDR3 nucleotide sequence: TGTGCCAGCAGCCAAGACCCCGGACTAGCGGGGGGGCCAACCGGGGAGCTGTTTTTT.

The J gene is TRBJ2-1, the V gene TRBV19, with TRBD1 matching over 8 bases. J was trimmed by 2 bases and V by 5 bases; bases with no gene match: 2. CDR3 length equals 14 residues. In germline, CDR1 is LNHDA, CDR2 SQIVND (reference sequence). The CDR3 bases are TGTGCCAGTAGTGTGGGACAGGCCTACAATGAGCAGTTCTTC. Translated: CASSVGQAYNEQFF.

This rearrangement joins TRBV5-6 to TRBJ2-5; D not resolved. Per the germline V gene, CDR1 is SGHDT and CDR2 is YYEEEE. Trimming removed 0 bases at V and 2 bases at J, with 5 bases between. There are 13 residues in the CDR3. Here the CDR3 reads CASSLVSQETQYF. The DNA of the CDR3 is TGTGCCAGCAGCTTGGTCAGTCAAGAGACCCAGTACTTC.

This chain connects TRBV7-9 to TRBJ2-2; 7 bases map to TRBD1. Per the germline V gene, CDR1 is SEHNR and CDR2 is FQNEAQ (reference sequence). J lost 0 bases, V lost 10 bases, and 5 bases had no gene match. The CDR3 extends over 14 amino acids. For the CDR3, the DNA is TGTGCCACCACCGGGACAGCGAACACCGGGGAGCTGTTTTTT. Translated, it gives CATTGTANTGELFF.

CDR3 bases: TGCGCCAGCAGCCCCCCCCTCCTTACTTACGCGAACACCGGGGAGCTGTTTTTT. Translated, it gives CASSPPLLTYANTGELFF. The chain combines TRBV4-1 with TRBJ2-2; D gene unclear. V was clipped by 4 bases and J by 0 bases, with 18 bases between them. The CDR3 is made up of 18 amino acids. CDR1 is MGHRA and CDR2 is YSYEKL in the germline V gene.

V gene TRBV6-5 combines with J gene TRBJ1-4; weak D call: TRBD1 (6 bases). Deletions cut 5 bases from V and 6 bases from J, with 16 bases between. The V gene's germline CDR1 is MNHEY and CDR2 SVGAGI. The CDR3 loop spans 15 amino acids. This CDR3 is CASSPNTGNDEKLFF. The CDR3 DNA reads TGTGCCAGCAGTCCTAACACAGGGAATGATGAAAAACTGTTTTTT.

The chain is built from TRBV7-9 and TRBJ1-3; D gene ambiguous. CDR1 and CDR2 from the germline V gene are SEHNR and FQNEAQ (reference sequence). The length of the CDR3 is 15 residues. Trimming took off 1 base at V and 2 bases at J, with 9 bases between the two ends. CDR3 bases: TGTGCCAGCAGCTTAGAAGGCGGTGCTGGAAACACCATATATTTT. Protein sequence: CASSLEGGAGNTIYF.

The rearrangement joins TRBV28 to TRBJ2-5, with 7 nucleotides matching TRBD1. Germline V gene sequence: CDR1 MDHEN, CDR2 SYDVKM. V was pared by 6 bases and J by 5 bases, with 12 bases of the junction left unmatched. This CDR3 has 15 residues. CDR3 residues: CASSLGQLKGETQYF. CDR3 coding DNA: TGTGCCAGCAGCCTGGGACAGCTGAAAGGGGAGACCCAGTACTTC. Using reference TRBV28 and TRBJ2-5 for the parts outside the CDR3, the full variable domain is DVKVTQSSRYLVKRTGEKVFLECVQDMDHENMFWYRQDPGLGLRLIYFSYDVKMKEKGDIPEGYSVSREKKERFSLILESASTNQTSMYLCASSLGQLKGETQYFGPGTRLLVL.

This clone appeared once. The J gene is TRBJ2-7, the V gene TRBV27; 9 nucleotides line up with TRBD2. V was pared by 2 bases and J by 7 bases, with 9 bases of the junction left unmatched. The CDR3 consists of 15 residues. The germline V gene has CDR1 MNHEY and CDR2 SMNVEV (reference sequence). The CDR3 region is CASSLNGGGAGEQYF. CDR3 bases: TGTGCCAGCAGTTTAAACGGCGGGGGGGCAGGTGAGCAGTACTTC.

CDR3 sequence (DNA): TGTGCCAGCAGCCTTCGGACTAGCGGGTATACGCAGTATTTT. Its translation: CASSLRTSGYTQYF. This chain links TRBV5-4 with TRBJ2-3, with 11 bases identical to TRBD2. CDR3 length: 14 residues. The germline V gene has CDR1 SGHNT and CDR2 YYREEE (reference sequence). Trimming at V came to 4 bases and at J to 7 bases, leaving 5 bases not matched to a gene.

This clone was seen only once. The chain recombines TRBV11-2 with TRBJ2-3; 12 nucleotides align to TRBD2. This CDR3 is 23 amino acids long. Germline loops: CDR1 SGHAT, CDR2 FQNNGV. Trimming at V came to 6 bases and at J to 0 bases, leaving 25 bases not matched to a gene. The CDR3 DNA reads as TGTGCCAGCAGTCGGGGTCGGACCACATCAGTACTAGCGGGGGGCTCTAGCACAGATACGCAGTATTTT. Translating gives CASSRGRTTSVLAGGSSTDTQYF.

This chain uses TRBV27 with TRBJ2-2; D not resolved. With 6 bases removed from V and 5 bases from J, the gap between germline ends came to 16 bases. The CDR3 is 15 amino acids. The germline CDR1 and CDR2 sequences are MNHEY and SMNVEV (reference sequence). This chain's CDR3 is CASSSRSLSTGELFF. For the CDR3, the DNA is TGTGCCAGCAGCTCCCGGTCCTTGAGTACCGGGGAGCTGTTTTTT.

The J gene is TRBJ2-1, the V gene TRBV7-6; TRBD2 might be the D (6 bases). From germline, CDR1 is SGHVS and CDR2 FNYEAQ. Trimming took 3 bases from V and 3 from J, leaving 6 bases between them. This CDR3 has 13 amino acids. This CDR3 is CASSFGGYNEQFF. As DNA, the CDR3 is TGTGCCAGCAGCTTCGGGGGCTACAATGAGCAGTTCTTC. The full variable domain, with the rest looked up from reference TRBV7-6 and TRBJ2-1, is GAGVSQSPRYKVTKRGQDVALRCDPISGHVSLYWYRQALGQGPEFLTYFNYEAQQDKSGLPNDRFSAERPEGSISTLTIQRTEQRDSAMYRCASSFGGYNEQFFGPGTRLTVL.

The V call is TRBV2, the J call TRBJ2-7, with D perhaps matching TRBD1 (5 bases). The V gene lost 10 bases and the J gene lost 0 bases, with 13 bases spanning the gap. The CDR3 sequence is 13 residues long. CDR1 and CDR2 from the germline V gene are SNHLY and FYNNEI. CDR3 coding DNA: TGTGCCATCTGGACCGACAGCTCCTACGAGCAGTACTTC. It yields the protein CAIWTDSSYEQYF.

The chain carries TRBV29-1 and TRBJ1-2; 9 bases agree with TRBD1. The CDR3 loop spans 13 amino acids. The V and J ends lost 2 bases and 7 bases, in that order; junction bases with no gene match: 5. Germline CDR1 and CDR2: SQVTM and ANQGSEA. The CDR3 nucleotides are TGCAGCGTTGAACCACAGGGGGCGGGTGGCTACACCTTC. It is translated as CSVEPQGAGGYTF.

The chain carries TRBV10-3 and TRBJ1-2; the D gene is possibly TRBD1 (5 bases). Trimming took 4 bases from V and 2 from J, leaving 8 bases between them. The CDR3 contains 13 residues. Germline CDR1 reads ENHRY; CDR2 reads SYGVKD. This CDR3 is CAISVEGNYGYTF. As DNA, the CDR3 is TGTGCCATCAGTGTGGAGGGGAACTATGGCTACACCTTC.

The count of this clone is one. The chain combines TRBV7-9 with TRBJ2-2; 8 bases agree with TRBD2. The CDR3 is 16 residues long. V shed 4 bases, J shed 5 bases, and the junction held 9 bases outside the gene matches. Germline V gene data show CDR1 as SEHNR and CDR2 as FQNEAQ (reference sequence). CDR3 residues: CASSSHAGGGTGELFF. The CDR3 bases are TGTGCCAGCAGCTCTCATGCGGGGGGAGGAACCGGGGAGCTGTTTTTT.

The chain has TRBV6-5 and TRBJ1-2, with D hard to call. Germline V gene lookup returns CDR1 MNHEY and CDR2 SVGAGI. The V end lost 5 bases, the J end lost 6 bases, and 19 bases lay between the germline ends. The CDR3 consists of 15 residues. The DNA for the CDR3 is TGTGCCAGCAGTCCCCAGTCCTCAGAGGTACATGGCTACACCTTC. Its protein is CASSPQSSEVHGYTF.

The chain employs TRBV28 and TRBJ1-2; D is ambiguous. The V end was cut by 8 bases, the J end by 8 bases, with 15 bases between. This CDR3 spans 12 amino acids. From germline, CDR1 is MDHEN and CDR2 SYDVKM. CDR3 coding DNA: TGTGCCAGCCACCTATCGCCGAAGGGCTACACCTTC. Translated: CASHLSPKGYTF.

The rearrangement uses TRBV7-9 and TRBJ2-1; 8 nucleotides align to TRBD2. The J segment lost 7 bases and the V segment lost 1 base, leaving 0 bases of the junction unmatched. The CDR3 has 13 amino acids. Germline-derived CDR1 and CDR2 are SEHNR and FQNEAQ (reference sequence). The CDR3 region is CASSLGGGNEQFF. The CDR3 DNA follows: TGTGCCAGCAGCTTAGGCGGGGGGAATGAGCAGTTCTTC.

This clone was picked up one time. The chain combines TRBV18 with TRBJ2-7; D perhaps matches TRBD1 (8 bases). The V gene's germline CDR1 is KGHSH and CDR2 LQKENI. The CDR3 extends over 16 amino acids. V was clipped by 8 bases and J by 2 bases, with 22 bases between them. This CDR3 reads CASAPQGGIWTYEQYF. Written as DNA, the CDR3 is TGTGCCAGCGCCCCACAGGGGGGGATCTGGACCTACGAGCAGTACTTC.

This chain joins TRBV27 and TRBJ1-1; D is perhaps TRBD1 (6 bases). This CDR3 comprises 14 residues. V was pared by 5 bases and J by 2 bases, with 12 bases between. Germline lookup yields CDR1 MNHEY and CDR2 SMNVEV (reference sequence). CDR3 sequence (DNA): TGTGCCAGCAGTCTACAGGGCCGCAACACTGAAGCTTTCTTT. Translation: CASSLQGRNTEAFF.

The rearrangement links TRBV24-1 to TRBJ2-1; perhaps TRBD2 as D (7 bases). V lost 3 bases and J lost 4, with 21 bases in between. CDR3 length: 18 amino acids. CDR1 and CDR2 from the germline V gene are KGHDR and SFDVKD. The chain's CDR3 is CATSDPLGGGRVYNEQFF. CDR3 sequence (DNA): TGTGCCACCAGTGATCCCCTTGGGGGGGGGCGCGTTTACAATGAGCAGTTCTTC.

V gene TRBV5-4 combines with J gene TRBJ1-5; TRBD1 is a possible D gene (6 bases). Germline CDR1 SGHNT, CDR2 YYREEE (reference sequence). The CDR3 sequence is 14 residues long. Trimming left V 5 bases short and J 5 bases short, with 14 bases between. The CDR3 bases are TGTGCCAGCAGTCCACAGGGAGGGGATCAGCCCCAGCATTTT. This codes for CASSPQGGDQPQHF.

This chain links TRBV7-2 with TRBJ1-1; 9 nucleotides match TRBD1. J was trimmed by 4 bases and V by 3 bases; bases with no gene match: 6. CDR1 and CDR2 from the germline V gene are SGHTA and FQGNSA. The CDR3 sequence is 15 residues long. CDR3 sequence (DNA): TGTGCCAGCAGCTTTTCGACGACAGGGGGCACTGAAGCTTTCTTT. Translated: CASSFSTTGGTEAFF.

The rearrangement links TRBV7-2 to TRBJ2-7; TRBD2 is a possible D gene (7 bases). CDR3 length: 13 residues. The ends were cut back, 7 bases at V and 7 bases at J, with 17 bases in the middle. CDR1 is SGHTA and CDR2 is FQGNSA in the germline V gene. This CDR3 is CASKWGGLYEQYF. The DNA for the CDR3 is TGTGCCAGCAAGTGGGGGGGGCTCTATGAGCAGTACTTC. The full variable domain, completed using reference TRBV7-2 and TRBJ2-7, is GAGVSQSPSNKVTEKGKDVELRCDPISGHTALYWYRQSLGQGLEFLIYFQGNSAPDKSGLPSDRFSAERTGGSVSTLTIQRTQQEDSAVYLCASKWGGLYEQYFGPGTRLTVT.